This T cell receptor beta chain is from a study of CD8 T cells in Susac syndrome. With random hexamers, reverse transcription was performed on roughly 0.5 to 1 ug of RNA. With immunoSEQ multiplex PCR, TCR beta CDR3 was amplified across 54 Vbeta and 13 Jbeta. TCRdb called the immunoSEQ multiplex PCR reads again in MiXCR, with one record for every CDR3 protein. The table lists around 200,000 distinct CDR3 sequences, approximately 95% of them singletons. CDR3 size: 15 residues. CDR1 is SGHTA and CDR2 is FQGNSA in the germline V gene. V gave up 1 base and J gave up 0 bases, with 9 bases separating them. TCR beta sequencing was performed on blood CD8+ and CD4+ T cells. It was treatment-naive patients with stable or active relapsing-remitting disease who made up the multiple sclerosis controls.

Sequencing was performed on CD4+ T cells from PBMCs. The gene calls are TRBV7-2 and TRBJ1-1; D remains ambiguous. The TCR sequence derives from a human donor with multiple sclerosis. CDR3: CASSLDVALNTEAFF. CDR3 nucleotide sequence: TGTGCCAGCAGCTTAGATGTAGCTCTGAACACTGAAGCTTTCTTT.